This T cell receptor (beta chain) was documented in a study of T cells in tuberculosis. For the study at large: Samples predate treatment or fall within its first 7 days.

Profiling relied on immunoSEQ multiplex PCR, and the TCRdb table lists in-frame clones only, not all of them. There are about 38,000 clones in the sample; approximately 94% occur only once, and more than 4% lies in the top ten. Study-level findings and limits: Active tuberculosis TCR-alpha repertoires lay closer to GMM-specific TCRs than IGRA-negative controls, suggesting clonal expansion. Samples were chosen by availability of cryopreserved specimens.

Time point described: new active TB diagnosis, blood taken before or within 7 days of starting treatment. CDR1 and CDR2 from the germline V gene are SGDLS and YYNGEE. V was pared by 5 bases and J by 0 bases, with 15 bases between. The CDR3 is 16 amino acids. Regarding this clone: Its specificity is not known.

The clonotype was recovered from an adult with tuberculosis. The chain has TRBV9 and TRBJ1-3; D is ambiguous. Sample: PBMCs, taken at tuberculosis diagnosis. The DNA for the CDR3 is TGTGCCAGCAGTTTTGGACTGGAGGACTCTGGAAACACCATATATTTT. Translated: CASSFGLEDSGNTIYF.